This TCR beta chain was found in a study of OX40 agonist ivuxolimab in advanced cancers. Study as a whole: In three patients, partial responses were observed, one with hepatocellular carcinoma and two with cutaneous melanoma.

Some clones are missing from TCRdb's copy, which holds only in-frame ones; the method was immunoSEQ multiplex PCR. In the table there are over 150,000 clones, roughly 94% of which are singletons. Of note for this clone: As yet, its antigen is unknown.

Study-wide results and caveats: Circulating CD4+ and CD8+ T cells showed clonal expansion by week 6 at 0.1 to 3.0 mg/kg.

The sample here was CD4+ or CD8+ T cells sorted from blood, taken in a trial of the OX40 agonist ivuxolimab. The source of this sequence is an adult with an advanced solid tumor such as melanoma, head and neck, liver or kidney cancer.

The CDR3 loop reads CASSQLVGGNEKLFF. CDR3 nucleotides: TGCGCCAGCAGCCAACTGGTAGGGGGTAACGAAAAACTGTTTTTT. The chain links TRBV4-3 to TRBJ1-4; possibly TRBD1 for D (6 bases). This CDR3 comprises 15 residues. Germline CDR1 reads LGHNA; CDR2 reads YSLEER. The V and J ends lost 2 bases and 8 bases respectively, with 15 bases between them.